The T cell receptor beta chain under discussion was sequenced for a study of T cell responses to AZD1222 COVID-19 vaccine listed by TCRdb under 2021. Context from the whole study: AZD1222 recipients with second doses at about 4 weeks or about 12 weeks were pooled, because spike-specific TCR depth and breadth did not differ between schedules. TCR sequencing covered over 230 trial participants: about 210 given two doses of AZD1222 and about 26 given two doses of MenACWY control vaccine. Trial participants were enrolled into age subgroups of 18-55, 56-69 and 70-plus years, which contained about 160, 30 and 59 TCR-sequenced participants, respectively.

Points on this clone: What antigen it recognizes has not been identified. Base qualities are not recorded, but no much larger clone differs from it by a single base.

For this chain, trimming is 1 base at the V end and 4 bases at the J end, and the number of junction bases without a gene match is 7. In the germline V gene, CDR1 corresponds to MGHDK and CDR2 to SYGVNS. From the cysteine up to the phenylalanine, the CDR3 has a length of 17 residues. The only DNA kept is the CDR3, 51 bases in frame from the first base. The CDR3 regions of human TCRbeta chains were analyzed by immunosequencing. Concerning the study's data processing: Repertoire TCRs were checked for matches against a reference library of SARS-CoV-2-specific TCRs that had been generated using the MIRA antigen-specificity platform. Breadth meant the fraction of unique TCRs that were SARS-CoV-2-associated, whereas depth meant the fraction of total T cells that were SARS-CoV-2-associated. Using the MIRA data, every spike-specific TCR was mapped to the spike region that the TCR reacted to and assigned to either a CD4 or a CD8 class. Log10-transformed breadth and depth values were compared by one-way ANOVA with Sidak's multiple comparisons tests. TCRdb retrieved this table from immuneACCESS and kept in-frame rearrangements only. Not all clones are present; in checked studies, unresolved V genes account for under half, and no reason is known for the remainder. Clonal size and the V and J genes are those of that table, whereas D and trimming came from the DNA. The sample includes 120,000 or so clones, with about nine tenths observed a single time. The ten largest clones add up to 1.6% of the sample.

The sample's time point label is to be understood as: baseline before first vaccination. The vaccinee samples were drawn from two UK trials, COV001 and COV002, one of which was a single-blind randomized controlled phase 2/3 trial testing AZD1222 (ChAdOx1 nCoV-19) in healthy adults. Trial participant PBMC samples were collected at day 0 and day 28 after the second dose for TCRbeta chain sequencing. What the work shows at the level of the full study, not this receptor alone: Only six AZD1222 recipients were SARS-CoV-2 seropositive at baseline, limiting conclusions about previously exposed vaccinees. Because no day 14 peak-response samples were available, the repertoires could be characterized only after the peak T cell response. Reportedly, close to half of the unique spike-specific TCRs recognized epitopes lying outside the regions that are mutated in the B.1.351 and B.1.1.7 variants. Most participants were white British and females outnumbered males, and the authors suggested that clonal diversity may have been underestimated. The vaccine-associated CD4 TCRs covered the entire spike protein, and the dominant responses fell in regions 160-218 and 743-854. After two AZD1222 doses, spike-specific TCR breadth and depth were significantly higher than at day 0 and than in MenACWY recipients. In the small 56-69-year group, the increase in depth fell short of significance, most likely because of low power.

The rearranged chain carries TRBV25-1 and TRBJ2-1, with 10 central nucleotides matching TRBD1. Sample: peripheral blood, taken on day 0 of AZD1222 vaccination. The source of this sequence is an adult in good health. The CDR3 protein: CASSEFGTGEGYNEQFF. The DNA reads TGTGCCAGCAGTGAATTTGGGACAGGGGAGGGTTACAATGAGCAGTTCTTC.